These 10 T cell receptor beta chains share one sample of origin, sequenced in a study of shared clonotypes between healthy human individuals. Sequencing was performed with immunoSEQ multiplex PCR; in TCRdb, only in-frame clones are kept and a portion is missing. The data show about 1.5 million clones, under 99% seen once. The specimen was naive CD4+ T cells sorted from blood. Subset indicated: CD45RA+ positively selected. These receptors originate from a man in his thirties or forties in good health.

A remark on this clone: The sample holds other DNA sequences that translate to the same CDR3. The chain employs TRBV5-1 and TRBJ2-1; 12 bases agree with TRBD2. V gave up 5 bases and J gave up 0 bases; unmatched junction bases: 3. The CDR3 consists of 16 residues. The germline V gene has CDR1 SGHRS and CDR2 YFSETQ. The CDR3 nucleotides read TGCGCCAGCAGGCAGACTAGCGGGAGCTCCTACAATGAGCAGTTCTTC. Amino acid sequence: CASRQTSGSSYNEQFF. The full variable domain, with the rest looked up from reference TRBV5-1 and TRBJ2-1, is KAGVTQTPRYLIKTRGQQVTLSCSPISGHRSVSWYQQTPGQGLQFLFEYFSETQRNKGNFPGRFSGRQFSNSRSEMNVSTLELGDSALYLCASRQTSGSSYNEQFFGPGTRLTVL.

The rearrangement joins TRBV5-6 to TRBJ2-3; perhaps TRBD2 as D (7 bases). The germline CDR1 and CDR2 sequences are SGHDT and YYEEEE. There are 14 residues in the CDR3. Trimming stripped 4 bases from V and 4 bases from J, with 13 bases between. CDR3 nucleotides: TGTGCCAGCAGCATGGGGGGGCGAGCAGATACGCAGTATTTT. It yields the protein CASSMGGRADTQYF.

The CDR3: CASSVNGGRFFYEQYF. The CDR3 DNA follows: TGTGCCAGCAGTGTGAACGGGGGGCGCTTCTTCTACGAGCAGTACTTC. The chain links TRBV2 to TRBJ2-7; D may be TRBD2 (7 bases). Trimming took 4 bases from V and 3 from J, leaving 19 bases between them. The CDR3 is made up of 16 amino acids. Germline V CDR1 and CDR2: SNHLY, FYNNEI.

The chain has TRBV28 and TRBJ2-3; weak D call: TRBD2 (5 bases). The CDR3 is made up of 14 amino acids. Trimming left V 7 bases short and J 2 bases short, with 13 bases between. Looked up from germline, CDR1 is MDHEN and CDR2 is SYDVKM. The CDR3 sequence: CASTPGGYTDTQYF. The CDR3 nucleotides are TGTGCCAGCACCCCCGGAGGTTACACAGATACGCAGTATTTT.

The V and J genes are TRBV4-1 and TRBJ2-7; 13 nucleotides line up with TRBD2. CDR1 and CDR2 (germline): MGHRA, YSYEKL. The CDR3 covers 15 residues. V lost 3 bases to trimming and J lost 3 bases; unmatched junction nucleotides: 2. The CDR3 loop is CASSQGLAGNYEQYF. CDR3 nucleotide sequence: TGCGCCAGCAGCCAGGGACTAGCGGGAAACTACGAGCAGTACTTC.

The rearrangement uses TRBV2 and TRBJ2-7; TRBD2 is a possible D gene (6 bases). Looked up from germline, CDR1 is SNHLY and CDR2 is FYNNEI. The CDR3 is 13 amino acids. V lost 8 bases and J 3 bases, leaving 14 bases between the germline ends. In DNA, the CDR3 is TGTGCCAGCCGCGGGGAGTACGGCTACGAGCAGTACTTC. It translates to CASRGEYGYEQYF.

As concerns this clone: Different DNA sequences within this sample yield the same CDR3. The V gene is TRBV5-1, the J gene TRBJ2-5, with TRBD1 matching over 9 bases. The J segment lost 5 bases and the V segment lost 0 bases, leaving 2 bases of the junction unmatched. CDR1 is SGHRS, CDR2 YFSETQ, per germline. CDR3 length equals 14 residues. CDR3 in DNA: TGCGCCAGCAGCTTGGGGACAGGGGAGGAGACCCAGTACTTC. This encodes CASSLGTGEETQYF.

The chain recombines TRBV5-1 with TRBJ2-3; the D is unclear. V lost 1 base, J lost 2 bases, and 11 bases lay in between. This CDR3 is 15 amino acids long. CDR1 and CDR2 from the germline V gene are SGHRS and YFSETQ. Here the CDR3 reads CASSLRASNTDTQYF. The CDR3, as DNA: TGCGCCAGCAGCTTGCGGGCCTCAAACACAGATACGCAGTATTTT.

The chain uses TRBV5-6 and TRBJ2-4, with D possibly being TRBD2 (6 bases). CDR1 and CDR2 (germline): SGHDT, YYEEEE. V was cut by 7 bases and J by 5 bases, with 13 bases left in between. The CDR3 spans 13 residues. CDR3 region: CASGGTVQNIQYF. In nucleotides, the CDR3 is TGTGCCAGCGGAGGGACGGTCCAAAACATTCAGTACTTC.

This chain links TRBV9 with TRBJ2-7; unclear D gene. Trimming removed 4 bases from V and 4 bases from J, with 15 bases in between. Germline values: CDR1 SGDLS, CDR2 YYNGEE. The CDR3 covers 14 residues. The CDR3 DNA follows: TGTGCCAGCAGCCGAGTAAACCAAGGGTACGAGCAGTACTTC. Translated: CASSRVNQGYEQYF. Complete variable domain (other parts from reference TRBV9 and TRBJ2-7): DSGVTQTPKHLITATGQRVTLRCSPRSGDLSVYWYQQSLDQGLQFLIQYYNGEERAKGNILERFSAQQFPDLHSELNLSSLELGDSALYFCASSRVNQGYEQYFGPGTRLTVT.